Listed below are T cell receptor beta chains from one sample, sequenced in a study of T cell responses to AZD1222 COVID-19 vaccine. Data came from immunoSEQ multiplex PCR; TCRdb stores just in-frame clones and leaves some out. The sample carries tens of thousands of clones, roughly 89% recorded once. Specimen: peripheral blood, collected 28 days after the second AZD1222 dose. These receptors all stem from an adult who received the AZD1222 COVID-19 vaccine. The CDR3 runs from the conserved cysteine through the conserved F or W. The order of the fields is J gene, V gene, D gene, clone size, CDR3 protein, CDR3 DNA. A D gene is named only where the DNA matches it firmly. Clone size is shown for a subset of rows, as once, few, many or a class of expanded clone.

>TRBJ1-6|TRBV2|NA|NA
CASSDFGGVNSPLHF
TGTGCCAGCAGTGATTTCGGGGGGGTTAATTCACCCCTCCACTTT
>TRBJ1-2|TRBV28|TRBD1|NA
CASTLTGDGYTF
TGTGCCAGCACCTTGACAGGGGATGGCTACACCTTC
>TRBJ2-3|TRBV7-2|TRBD1|NA
CASSSGDRVSDTQYF
TGTGCCAGCAGCTCCGGGGACAGGGTCTCGGATACGCAGTATTTT
>TRBJ2-2|TRBV28|NA|NA
CASIGGQVGTGELFF
TGTGCCAGCATCGGGGGCCAGGTGGGCACCGGGGAGCTGTTTTTT
>TRBJ1-4|TRBV7-9|NA|NA
CASSLGSSTNEKLFF
TGTGCCAGCAGCTTAGGCAGCTCAACTAATGAAAAACTGTTTTTT
>TRBJ2-7|TRBV6-5|NA|NA
CASSGGRGDEQYF
TGTGCCAGCTCGGGTGGCAGGGGCGACGAGCAGTACTTC
>TRBJ1-4|TRBV19|TRBD1|NA
CASTFGQGSSELFF
TGTGCCAGTACCTTTGGACAGGGTTCGTCAGAACTGTTTTTT
>TRBJ1-4|TRBV3-1/TRBV3-2|TRBD1|NA
CASSPTTGWQEKLFF
TGTGCCAGCAGCCCGACGACAGGGTGGCAGGAAAAACTGTTTTTT
>TRBJ2-5|TRBV11-2|TRBD2|NA
CASSETSGGRETQYF
TGTGCCAGCAGTGAAACTAGCGGGGGACGGGAGACCCAGTACTTC
>TRBJ2-7|TRBV10-2|NA|NA
CASSAAYEQYF
TGCGCCAGCAGTGCCGCCTACGAGCAGTACTTC
>TRBJ2-3|TRBV29-1|NA|NA
CSVEGRRGTDTQYF
TGCAGCGTTGAAGGTCGACGGGGCACAGATACGCAGTATTTT
>TRBJ2-1|TRBV9|TRBD1|NA
CASSGRQGMNEQFF
TGTGCCAGCAGCGGACGACAGGGAATGAATGAGCAGTTCTTC
>TRBJ2-7|TRBV2|NA|NA
CASSAHGGSYEQYF
TGTGCCAGCAGTGCCCACGGGGGCTCCTACGAGCAGTACTTC
>TRBJ1-6|TRBV27|NA|NA
CASSSYNSPLHF
TGTGCCAGCAGCTCCTATAATTCACCCCTCCACTTT
>TRBJ1-2|TRBV7-9|TRBD1|NA
CASSSGQVLGLGYTF
TGTGCCAGCAGCTCCGGACAGGTCCTGGGGCTTGGCTACACCTTC
>TRBJ1-5|TRBV21-1|NA|NA
CASSASDGRSNQPQHF
TGTGCCAGCAGCGCTTCTGATGGAAGGAGCAATCAGCCCCAGCATTTT
>TRBJ1-1|TRBV6-4|TRBD1|NA
CASSDRTGVAFF
TGTGCCAGCAGTGACCGGACAGGGGTGGCTTTCTTT
>TRBJ2-3|TRBV18|TRBD2|NA
CASSRPGGLAGGSDTQYF
TGTGCCAGCTCACGCCCGGGAGGACTAGCGGGGGGGTCAGATACGCAGTATTTT
>TRBJ2-2|TRBV6-2/TRBV6-3|NA|few
CASSYSGENTGELFF
TGTGCCAGCAGTTACTCCGGGGAAAACACCGGGGAGCTGTTTTTT
>TRBJ2-1|TRBV7-3|NA|NA
CASSLKSLGSSSYNEQFF
TGTGCCAGCAGCTTAAAGTCGTTGGGTTCGAGCTCCTACAATGAGCAGTTCTTC
>TRBJ1-2|TRBV28|NA|NA
CASSLLEGSYYGYTF
TGTGCCAGCAGTTTATTGGAGGGTAGTTACTATGGCTACACCTTC
>TRBJ2-1|TRBV3-1/TRBV3-2|NA|NA
CASTRGANEQFF
TGTGCCAGCACCCGGGGGGCTAATGAGCAGTTCTTC
>TRBJ1-1|TRBV7-9|TRBD1|NA
CASSSHPDREKGAFF
TGTGCCAGCAGCTCCCACCCCGACAGGGAAAAGGGAGCTTTCTTT
>TRBJ1-6|TRBV6-5|NA|NA
CASSYRDSPLHF
TGTGCCAGCAGTTACAGAGACTCACCCCTCCACTTT
>TRBJ1-2|TRBV4-3|NA|NA
CASSFSHRATQYGYTF
TGCGCCAGCAGCTTTTCCCACCGGGCGACCCAATATGGCTACACCTTC
>TRBJ1-1|TRBV10-3|TRBD1|NA
CAISEYRGGESEAFF
TGTGCCATCAGTGAGTACAGGGGGGGGGAAAGTGAAGCTTTCTTT
>TRBJ2-7|TRBV29-1|NA|NA
CSVHDSSRGEQYF
TGCAGCGTACACGACAGTTCGCGTGGGGAGCAGTACTTC
>TRBJ2-2|TRBV11-2|NA|NA
CASSLGGGGELFF
TGTGCCAGCAGCTTAGGGGGCGGCGGGGAGCTGTTTTTT
>TRBJ1-6|TRBV9|NA|NA
CASSDGPNSPLHF
TGTGCCAGCAGCGACGGCCCGAATTCACCCCTCCACTTT
>TRBJ1-2|TRBV27|NA|NA
CASSLIWGEDGYTF
TGTGCCAGCAGTTTAATCTGGGGGGAGGATGGCTACACCTTC
>TRBJ2-1|TRBV28|TRBD1|NA
CASSLTGPGGYNEQFF
TGTGCCAGCAGTTTAACCGGCCCAGGGGGCTACAATGAGCAGTTCTTC
>TRBJ2-7|TRBV6-5|TRBD1|NA
CASSYTTGTSYEQYF
TGTGCCAGCAGTTACACGACAGGGACCTCCTACGAGCAGTACTTC
>TRBJ1-2|TRBV27|TRBD1|NA
CASRKTGGLGYTF
TGTGCCAGCAGAAAGACAGGGGGCCTTGGCTACACCTTC
>TRBJ1-3|TRBV7-2|TRBD1|NA
CASSLEGAGRIGNTIYF
TGTGCCAGCAGCTTAGAGGGGGCAGGGCGGATTGGAAACACCATATATTTT
>TRBJ2-7|TRBV10-3|TRBD1|NA
CAISEPFRGSDEQYF
TGTGCCATCAGTGAGCCCTTCAGGGGGTCAGACGAGCAGTACTTC
>TRBJ1-2|TRBV7-8|NA|NA
CASSLYPLGGYTF
TGTGCCAGCAGCTTATATCCCTTAGGGGGCTACACCTTC
>TRBJ2-1|TRBV5-1|NA|NA
CASSPAAGANEQFF
TGCGCCAGCAGCCCGGCTGCGGGGGCCAATGAGCAGTTCTTC
>TRBJ1-4|TRBV3-1/TRBV3-2|TRBD1|few
CASSQVTGGTTNEKLFF
TGTGCCAGCAGCCAAGTCACAGGGGGCACCACTAATGAAAAACTGTTTTTT
>TRBJ2-7|TRBV7-2|TRBD1|NA
CASSFGQGRNEQYF
TGTGCCAGCAGCTTCGGACAGGGGAGGAACGAGCAGTACTTC
>TRBJ1-2|TRBV27|TRBD1|NA
CASSPARPGGNYGYTF
TGTGCCAGCAGTCCAGCCCGCCCAGGGGGTAACTATGGCTACACCTTC
>TRBJ2-4|TRBV4-3|NA|NA
CASSQDRALTQYF
TGCGCCAGCAGCCAAGATCGAGCTTTAACTCAGTACTTC
>TRBJ1-5|TRBV19|NA|NA
CASSRGDGADNQPQHF
TGTGCCAGTAGTCGCGGGGACGGGGCTGACAATCAGCCCCAGCATTTT
>TRBJ2-2|TRBV3-1/TRBV3-2|NA|NA
CASSQSGVGTGELFF
TGTGCCAGCAGCCAATCAGGGGTAGGGACCGGGGAGCTGTTTTTT
>TRBJ2-7|TRBV3-1/TRBV3-2|TRBD2|NA
CASSPQGTSGPYEQYF
TGTGCCAGCAGCCCCCAAGGTACTAGCGGCCCCTACGAGCAGTACTTC
>TRBJ1-1|TRBV10-2|NA|NA
CASSDDTVRTEAFF
TGCGCCAGCAGTGATGATACGGTACGCACTGAAGCTTTCTTT
>TRBJ2-2|TRBV28|NA|NA
CASSRAPGELFF
TGTGCCAGCAGCCGCGCCCCCGGGGAGCTGTTTTTT
>TRBJ1-5|TRBV6-5|NA|NA
CASSYGRYSNQPQHF
TGTGCCAGCAGTTACGGACGGTATAGCAATCAGCCCCAGCATTTT
>TRBJ1-2|TRBV5-4|TRBD1|once
CASSSRQGHNYGYTF
TGTGCCAGCAGCTCAAGACAGGGGCATAACTATGGCTACACCTTC
>TRBJ1-5|TRBV7-9|TRBD1|NA
CASSLTGGEGQPQHF
TGTGCCAGCAGCTTAACAGGGGGCGAAGGTCAGCCCCAGCATTTT
>TRBJ1-3|TRBV9|NA|NA
CASSVGGSVNTIYF
TGTGCCAGCAGCGTAGGTGGCAGTGTGAACACCATATATTTT
>TRBJ2-5|TRBV2|TRBD2|NA
CASSQLGLAGEETQYF
TGTGCCAGCAGCCAACTCGGACTAGCGGGGGAGGAGACCCAGTACTTC
>TRBJ1-6|TRBV7-9|NA|NA
CASSLDRRLSSYNSPLHF
TGTGCCAGCAGCCTCGATCGCAGGCTTAGCTCCTATAATTCACCCCTCCACTTT
>TRBJ2-7|TRBV7-2|NA|NA
CASSSVYEQYF
TGTGCCAGCAGCTCAGTCTACGAGCAGTACTTC
>TRBJ2-5|TRBV29-1|TRBD2|NA
CSDRTSGGETQYF
TGCAGCGACCGAACTAGCGGGGGGGAGACCCAGTACTTC
>TRBJ2-2|TRBV7-2|NA|NA
CASSLARISGELFF
TGTGCCAGCAGCTTAGCGCGGATCTCCGGGGAGCTGTTTTTT
>TRBJ1-2|TRBV6-5|NA|NA
CASHGRAGYGYTF
TGTGCCAGCCATGGACGGGCGGGCTATGGCTACACCTTC
>TRBJ2-7|TRBV28|NA|NA
CASSPTPDRFSYEQYF
TGTGCCAGCAGTCCCACCCCCGACAGGTTCTCCTACGAGCAGTACTTC
>TRBJ1-1|TRBV18|NA|NA
CASSEGLNTEAFF
TGTGCCAGCTCAGAAGGGTTGAACACTGAAGCTTTCTTT
>TRBJ1-6|TRBV5-1|TRBD1|NA
CASSGTGNNSPLHF
TGCGCCAGCAGCGGGACAGGGAACAATTCACCCCTCCACTTT
>TRBJ2-1|TRBV6-2/TRBV6-3|TRBD1|NA
CASSRIRDRLSDEQFF
TGTGCCAGCAGCCGCATCCGGGACAGGCTTAGCGATGAGCAGTTCTTC